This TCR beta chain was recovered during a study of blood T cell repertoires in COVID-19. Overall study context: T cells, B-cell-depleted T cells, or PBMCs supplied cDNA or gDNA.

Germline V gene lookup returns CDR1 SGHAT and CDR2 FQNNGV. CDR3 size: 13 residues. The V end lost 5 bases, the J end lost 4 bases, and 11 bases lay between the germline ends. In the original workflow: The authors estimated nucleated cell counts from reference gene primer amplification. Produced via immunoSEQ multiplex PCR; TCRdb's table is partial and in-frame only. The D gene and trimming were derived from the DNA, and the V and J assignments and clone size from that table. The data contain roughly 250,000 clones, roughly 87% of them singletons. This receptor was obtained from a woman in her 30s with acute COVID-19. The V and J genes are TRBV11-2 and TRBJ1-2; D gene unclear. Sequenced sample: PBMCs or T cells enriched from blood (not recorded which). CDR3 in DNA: TGTGCCAGCAGCCCCCTGGCAGGCTATGGCTACACCTTC. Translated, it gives CASSPLAGYGYTF.